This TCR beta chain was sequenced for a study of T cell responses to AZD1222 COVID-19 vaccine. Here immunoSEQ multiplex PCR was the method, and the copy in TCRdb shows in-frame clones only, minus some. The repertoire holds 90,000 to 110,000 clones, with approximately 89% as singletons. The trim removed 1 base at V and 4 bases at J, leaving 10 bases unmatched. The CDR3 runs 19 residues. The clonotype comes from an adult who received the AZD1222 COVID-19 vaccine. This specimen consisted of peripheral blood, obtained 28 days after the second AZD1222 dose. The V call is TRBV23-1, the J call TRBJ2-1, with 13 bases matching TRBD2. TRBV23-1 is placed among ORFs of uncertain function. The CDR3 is CASSQLHGTSGTTYNEQFF. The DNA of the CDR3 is TGCGCCAGCAGTCAATTGCACGGGACTAGCGGGACCACTTACAATGAGCAGTTCTTC.